This T cell receptor beta chain was retrieved from a study of cytomegalovirus exposure and HLA in healthy donors. The CDR3 loop spans 16 amino acids. Trimming removed 3 bases from V and 2 bases from J; junction bases left unmatched: 9. Germline lookup yields CDR1 SNHLY and CDR2 FYNNEI. The PCR used 60 Vbeta and 13 Jbeta primers. Using immunoSEQ multiplex PCR, the repertoire was profiled, and TCRdb retains in-frame clones only, with some absent. Among 40,000 to 45,000 clones listed, over 55% were seen once. The chain combines TRBV2 with TRBJ2-7; 8 nucleotides align to TRBD2. This receptor was taken from a human donor in good health. Sequences were obtained from PBMCs. This CDR3 reads CASSEKRPGLAYEQYF. The CDR3, as DNA: TGTGCCAGCAGTGAGAAGCGTCCGGGACTAGCCTACGAGCAGTACTTC. The full variable domain, in which reference TRBV2 and TRBJ2-7 provide the parts outside the CDR3, is EPEVTQTPSHQVTQMGQEVILRCVPISNHLYFYWYRQILGQKVEFLVSFYNNEISEKSEIFDDQFSVERPDGSNFTLKIRSTKLEDSAMYFCASSEKRPGLAYEQYFGPGTRLTVT.